These T cell receptor beta chains were read from a single sample in a study of blood T cell repertoires in COVID-19. The table came from immunoSEQ multiplex PCR; TCRdb's copy has only in-frame clones and leaves some out. The profile shows roughly 47,000 clones, 80% to 90% of them singletons. The specimen sequenced was peripheral blood. These receptors all come from a man in his 70s with active COVID-19. Both conserved end residues are part of each CDR3. D genes are given only for firm matches. Clone size appears in some rows only: once, few, many, or a class for an expanded clone.

TRBD1,TRBJ1-4,-,TRBV11-2,TGTGCCAGCAGCCAACAGGGACAGCCCCGGACTAATGAAAAACTGTTTTTT,CASSQQGQPRTNEKLFF
-,TRBJ2-7,-,TRBV5-4,TGTGCCAGCAGCCTTGGGGGGGGCCGGCGGGACGAGCAGTACTTC,CASSLGGGRRDEQYF
TRBD2,TRBJ2-2,-,TRBV2,TGTGCCAGCAGGGTGGGACTAGCGGGGGGGCCCAACACCGGGGAGCTGTTTTTT,CASRVGLAGGPNTGELFF
TRBD1,TRBJ2-2,once,TRBV5-4,TGTGCCAGCAGCTTATCCGGGACAGGGAGCACCGGGGAGCTGTTTTTT,CASSLSGTGSTGELFF
TRBD2,TRBJ2-1,few,TRBV4-2,TGTGCCAGCAGCCCAAGAGCGGGGGGGCCCGATGAGCAGTTCTTC,CASSPRAGGPDEQFF
-,TRBJ2-2,-,TRBV5-4,TGTGCCAGCAGCCCGGGACTTACCACCGGGGAGCTGTTTTTT,CASSPGLTTGELFF
-,TRBJ2-7,-,TRBV5-1,TGCGCCAGCAGCTTGGACAGATCCTACGAGCAGTACTTC,CASSLDRSYEQYF
TRBD1,TRBJ2-5,once,TRBV6-6,TGTGCCAGCAGTCCAAGACAGGGCCCTCAAGAGACCCAGTACTTC,CASSPRQGPQETQYF
-,TRBJ2-1,-,TRBV18,TGTGCCAGCTCACCACGTACAGTAGTTGGAAATGAGCAGTTCTTC,CASSPRTVVGNEQFF
TRBD1,TRBJ1-6,once,TRBV6-2/TRBV6-3,TGTGCCAGCAGTGGACAGGGGGTCTTCCGTAATTCACCCCTCCACTTT,CASSGQGVFRNSPLHF
TRBD2,TRBJ2-1,-,TRBV6-5,TGTGCCAGCAGCCGCGGGGGACCGTACAATGAGCAGTTCTTC,CASSRGGPYNEQFF
-,TRBJ2-7,-,TRBV21-1,TGTGCCAGCAGCAAGAGACAGGGGAGCGGCGAGCAGTACTTC,CASSKRQGSGEQYF